This TCR beta chain was sequenced for a study of cytomegalovirus exposure and HLA in healthy donors. Study-level background: Early released data had tens of millions of unique TCRs, all coming from HLA-typed donors. Broader study findings: According to an earlier analysis, most TCR beta V segments yielded productive rearrangements about 87% or about 30% of the time. According to a later analysis, most TCR beta chains associated with CMV appeared HLA-restricted. Later on, a genetic analysis was performed. It linked a missense variant in DCLRE1C with V- and J-gene trimming of TCR beta.

On this clone itself: Its antigen is as yet unknown.

Primers included in the PCR were 60 Vbeta and 13 Jbeta primers. Measured with immunoSEQ multiplex PCR; TCRdb has only the in-frame clones, and not every one. The sample has 100,000 to 150,000 clones, around 72% seen once. Germline V gene lookup returns CDR1 MGHRA and CDR2 YSYEKL. V lost 1 base to trimming and J lost 15 bases, with 21 bases between them. The CDR3 has 15 amino acids. The sequence was collected from a woman aged 50 to 60 in good health and CMV-seropositive. This chain links TRBV4-1 with TRBJ1-4; no firm D call. Sequenced sample: PBMCs. CDR3 sequence reads: CASSQGMVAAGLMFF. CDR3 nucleotide sequence: TGCGCCAGCAGCCAAGGTATGGTTGCTGCCGGACTTATGTTTTTT.